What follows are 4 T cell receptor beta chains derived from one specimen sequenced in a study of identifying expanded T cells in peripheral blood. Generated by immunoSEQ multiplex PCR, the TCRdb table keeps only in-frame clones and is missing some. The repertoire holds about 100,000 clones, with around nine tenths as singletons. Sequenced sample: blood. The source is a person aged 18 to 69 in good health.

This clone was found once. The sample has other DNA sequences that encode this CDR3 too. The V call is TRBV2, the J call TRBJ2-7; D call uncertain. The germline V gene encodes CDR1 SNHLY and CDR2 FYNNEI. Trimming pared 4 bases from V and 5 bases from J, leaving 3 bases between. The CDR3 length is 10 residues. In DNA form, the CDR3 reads TGTGCCAGCAGTGGTCACGAGCAGTACTTC. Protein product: CASSGHEQYF.

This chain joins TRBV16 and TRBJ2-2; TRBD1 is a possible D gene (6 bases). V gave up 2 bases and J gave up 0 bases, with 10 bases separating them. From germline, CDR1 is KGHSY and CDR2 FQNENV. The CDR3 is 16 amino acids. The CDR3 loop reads CASSQAGTSNTGELFF. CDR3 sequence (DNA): TGTGCCAGCAGCCAAGCCGGGACATCGAACACCGGGGAGCTGTTTTTT.

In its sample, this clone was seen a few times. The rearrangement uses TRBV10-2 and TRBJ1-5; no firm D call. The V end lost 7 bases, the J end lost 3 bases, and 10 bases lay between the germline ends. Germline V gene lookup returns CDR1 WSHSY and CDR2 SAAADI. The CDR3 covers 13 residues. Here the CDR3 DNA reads TGCGCCAGCAATTCGGGCTACAATCAGCCCCAGCATTTT. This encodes CASNSGYNQPQHF.

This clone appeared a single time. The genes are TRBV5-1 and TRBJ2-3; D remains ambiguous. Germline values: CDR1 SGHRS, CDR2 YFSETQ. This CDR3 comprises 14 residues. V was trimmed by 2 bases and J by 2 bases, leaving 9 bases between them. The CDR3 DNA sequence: TGCGCCAGCAGCTTAGAAGGAAACACAGATACGCAGTATTTT. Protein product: CASSLEGNTDTQYF.